This T cell receptor (beta chain) was found in a study of blood T cell repertoires in COVID-19. Study-level information: There were acute and convalescent COVID-19 samples, and they came from the United States, Italy and Spain. Sample material is recorded as cDNA or gDNA derived from T cells, B-cell-depleted T cells, or PBMCs.

Assay: immunoSEQ multiplex PCR; the TCRdb copy retains only in-frame clones and omits some. The repertoire holds about 160,000 clones, with roughly 87% as singletons. The CDR3 extends over 13 amino acids. V lost 3 bases and J lost 6, with 9 bases in between. Germline CDR1 SGHTA, CDR2 FQGNSA. V gene TRBV7-2 combines with J gene TRBJ2-1; D is possibly TRBD1 (5 bases). The receptor was derived from a woman aged 55-69 years with active or convalescent COVID-19. The sample was peripheral blood. The CDR3 region has the DNA TGTGCCAGCAGCTTTCAGGGTATCAATGAGCAGTTCTTC. Its protein product is CASSFQGINEQFF.